One sample yielded the 23 T cell receptor beta chains listed below, sequenced in a study of a mutant IDH1 vaccine in newly diagnosed glioma. Time point here: baseline, week 1 (first vaccination visit). Sample treatment: pre-vaccination baseline after standard-of-care therapy. This table comes from immunoSEQ multiplex PCR, and its TCRdb copy is limited to in-frame clones, with some not included. The profile shows about 51,000 clones, roughly 80% of them singletons. The sample was PBMCs, taken from a glioma patient treated with radiotherapy, temozolomide or both. These receptor sequences come from a woman aged 35 to 49 with glioma.

The chain couples TRBV5-1 to TRBJ2-1; D might be TRBD2 (5 bases). Trimming shortened V by 2 bases and J by 0 bases, and 18 bases separated the two germline ends. In germline, CDR1 is SGHRS, CDR2 YFSETQ. CDR3 length: 18 residues. CDR3 protein: CASSFGSPRTSSYNEQFF. For the CDR3, the DNA is TGCGCCAGCAGCTTCGGGTCTCCCAGAACTAGCTCCTACAATGAGCAGTTCTTC.

The chain is built from TRBV6-6 and TRBJ2-1; D possibly corresponds to TRBD1 (6 bases). Germline V gene lookup returns CDR1 MNHNY and CDR2 SVGAGI (reference sequence). Trimming left V 10 bases short and J 4 bases short, with 17 bases between. The CDR3 sequence is 14 residues long. The CDR3 sequence is CATQGTQSYNEQFF. The CDR3 DNA reads TGTGCCACCCAGGGGACCCAGTCATACAATGAGCAGTTCTTC.

This chain uses TRBV25-1 with TRBJ2-7, with unresolved D. Trimming pared 4 bases from V and 8 bases from J, leaving 9 bases between. The germline V gene encodes CDR1 MGHDK and CDR2 SYGVNS. This CDR3 has 11 amino acids. CDR3 sequence (DNA): TGTGCCAGCAGTGCCGGGCGGCAGCAGTACTTC. This translates into CASSAGRQQYF.

This clone came up a few times. The chain couples TRBV30 to TRBJ1-5; D is unclear. The CDR3 extends over 15 amino acids. Germline assignment: CDR1 GTSNPN and CDR2 SVGIG (reference sequence). Deletions cut 3 bases from V and 0 bases from J, with 12 bases between. CDR3 sequence reads: CAWRSKGDSNQPQHF. The CDR3 DNA follows: TGTGCCTGGAGAAGTAAAGGTGATAGCAATCAGCCCCAGCATTTT.

This clone turned up a few times. CDR3 nucleotides: TGTGCCAGCATGACAGGGTCGCGTGAAAAACTGTTTTTT. Translating gives CASMTGSREKLFF. This chain connects TRBV6-4 to TRBJ1-4; TRBD1 matches 7 bases. The V and J ends lost 7 bases and 7 bases, in that order; junction bases with no gene match: 6. Germline assignment: CDR1 MRHNA and CDR2 SNTAGT. The CDR3 spans 13 residues.

The chain recombines TRBV28 with TRBJ1-5; unclear D gene. The CDR3 has 16 amino acids. The V and J ends lost 2 bases and 0 bases respectively, with 11 bases between them. CDR1 MDHEN and CDR2 SYDVKM come from the germline V gene. This CDR3 is CASSLRSGNSNQPQHF. The CDR3 DNA reads as TGTGCCAGCAGTTTACGGTCGGGGAATAGCAATCAGCCCCAGCATTTT.

The chain employs TRBV6-5 and TRBJ1-5; D is possibly TRBD1 (5 bases). The CDR3 covers 13 residues. With 4 bases removed from V and 4 bases from J, the gap between germline ends came to 8 bases. Germline-derived CDR1 and CDR2 are MNHEY and SVGAGI. This CDR3 is CASSLSGNQPQHF. CDR3 nucleotides: TGTGCCAGCAGTTTGTCAGGGAATCAGCCCCAGCATTTT.

This clone was observed a single time. The genes are TRBV2 and TRBJ2-3; 8 bases are shared with TRBD2. Germline V gives CDR1 SNHLY, CDR2 FYNNEI. V was pared by 2 bases and J by 6 bases, with 4 bases of the junction left unmatched. The CDR3 is 14 amino acids. The CDR3 region has the DNA TGTGCCAGCAGTGAACAGGGCGGGGGGGATACGCAGTATTTT. This codes for CASSEQGGGDTQYF. The complete variable domain, with remaining parts taken from reference TRBV2 and TRBJ2-3, reads EPEVTQTPSHQVTQMGQEVILRCVPISNHLYFYWYRQILGQKVEFLVSFYNNEISEKSEIFDDQFSVERPDGSNFTLKIRSTKLEDSAMYFCASSEQGGGDTQYFGPGTRLTVL.

The chain employs TRBV5-1 and TRBJ2-7, with 9 bases matching TRBD1. The CDR3 has 14 amino acids. Per the germline V gene, CDR1 is SGHRS and CDR2 is YFSETQ. The ends lost 2 bases at V and 5 bases at J; junction bases unmatched: 5. CDR3 amino acids: CASSFRDRDDEQYF. In DNA, the CDR3 is TGCGCCAGCAGCTTCCGGGACAGGGATGACGAGCAGTACTTC.

This chain links TRBV30 with TRBJ2-1; D is undetermined. From germline, CDR1 is GTSNPN and CDR2 SVGIG (reference sequence). The CDR3 covers 12 residues. The germline V and J ends were trimmed by 5 bases and 5 bases, with 10 bases remaining between them. DNA for the CDR3: TGTGCCTGGGCCTTGCGGCACAATGAGCAGTTCTTC. The encoded protein is CAWALRHNEQFF. Based on the CDR3 plus reference TRBV30 and TRBJ2-1, the full variable domain is SQTIHQWPATLVQPVGSPLSLECTVEGTSNPNLYWYRQAAGRGLQLLFYSVGIGQISSEVPQNLSASRPQDRQFILSSKKLLLSDSGFYLCAWALRHNEQFFGPGTRLTVL.

The chain uses TRBV5-6 and TRBJ1-2; 8 bases align to TRBD1. The CDR3 has 14 amino acids. J was trimmed by 1 base and V by 3 bases; bases with no gene match: 2. The germline V gene has CDR1 SGHDT and CDR2 YYEEEE. The CDR3: CASSSGGGNYGYTF. Written as DNA, the CDR3 is TGTGCCAGCAGCTCAGGGGGCGGTAACTATGGCTACACCTTC.

This clone was seen a few times. This rearrangement joins TRBV10-3 to TRBJ2-7; no firm D call. The V end was cut by 7 bases, the J end by 2 bases, with 6 bases between. The length of the CDR3 is 11 residues. Germline V gives CDR1 ENHRY, CDR2 SYGVKD. This CDR3 is CAIKNAYEQYF. Written as DNA, the CDR3 is TGTGCCATCAAAAATGCCTACGAGCAGTACTTC.

This chain links TRBV5-5 with TRBJ2-5; D may be TRBD2 (6 bases). V dropped 0 bases and J dropped 1 base, with 10 bases sitting between them. The CDR3 contains 15 residues. CDR1 SGHKS and CDR2 YYEKEE come from the germline V gene (reference sequence). Written as DNA, the CDR3 is TGTGCCAGCAGCTTGGAGGGACTTTCCCAAGAGACCCAGTACTTC. Its translation is CASSLEGLSQETQYF.

The chain uses TRBV15 and TRBJ1-5; TRBD1 agrees at 11 bases. The CDR3 length is 17 residues. Germline CDR1 LNHNV, CDR2 YYDKDF (reference sequence). V gave up 5 bases and J gave up 2 bases; unmatched junction bases: 8. As DNA, the CDR3 is TGTGCCACCAGCTCCGGGACAGGGGGTTTTGGCAATCAGCCCCAGCATTTT. This encodes CATSSGTGGFGNQPQHF.

The chain carries TRBV7-2 and TRBJ1-2; 10 bases match TRBD1. There are 13 residues in the CDR3. With V trimmed by 5 bases and J by 8 bases, 5 bases remained unmatched. Germline V gene lookup returns CDR1 SGHTA and CDR2 FQGNSA. The CDR3 DNA follows: TGTGCCAGCAGCGGCGGGACAGGGGAAGGCTACACCTTC. It specifies CASSGGTGEGYTF.

This clone was detected a few times. This chain uses TRBV29-1 with TRBJ1-2, with TRBD1 matching 8 bases. The CDR3 length is 12 residues. V dropped 5 bases and J dropped 8; count of bases not matched to a gene: 7. CDR1 SQVTM and CDR2 ANQGSEA come from the germline V gene. For the CDR3, the DNA is TGCAGCGTTTTCCGGACAGGGAGCGGCTACACCTTC. Its translation is CSVFRTGSGYTF. Looking up the rest from reference TRBV29-1 and TRBJ1-2 gives the full variable domain: SAVISQKPSRDICQRGTSLTIQCQVDSQVTMMFWYRQQPGQSLTLIATANQGSEATYESGFVIDKFPISRPNLTFSTLTVSNMSPEDSSIYLCSVFRTGSGYTFGSGTRLTVV.

Worth noting for this clone: The junction shows a germline mismatch at one end, possibly a read error. The V and J genes are TRBV7-7 and TRBJ2-2; tentatively, D is TRBD1 (6 bases). Per the germline V gene, CDR1 is SSHAT and CDR2 is FNYEAQ (reference sequence). There are 13 residues in the CDR3. Here the CDR3 DNA reads TGTGCTAGCAGCCCAGGGGTCACCGGGGAGCTGTTTTTT. Amino acids: CASSPGVTGELFF.

CDR3 protein: CASSEARDKDYGYTF. The CDR3 bases are TGCGCCAGCAGTGAAGCCAGGGATAAGGACTATGGCTACACCTTC. The rearrangement uses TRBV10-1 and TRBJ1-2; D is perhaps TRBD1 (5 bases). CDR1 and CDR2 (germline): WNHNN, SYGVQD (reference sequence). V was cut by 3 bases and J by 3 bases, with 14 bases left in between. The CDR3 loop spans 15 amino acids.

J is TRBJ1-5 and V is TRBV5-6; TRBD1 is a possible D gene (6 bases). Trimming cost V 2 bases and J 2 bases, with 17 bases left between them. CDR3 length: 17 residues. Germline V CDR1 and CDR2: SGHDT, YYEEEE. The CDR3 nucleotides are TGTGCCAGCAGCTTCTTCCTACAGGGCAGCGGCAATCAGCCCCAGCATTTT. As protein: CASSFFLQGSGNQPQHF.

The table lists this clone with a count of one. The chain uses TRBV5-4 and TRBJ1-2; TRBD1 might be the D (5 bases). Germline lookup yields CDR1 SGHNT and CDR2 YYREEE (reference sequence). Between the trimmed V and J ends, which lost 2 bases and 11 bases, there was a span of 19 bases. This CDR3 spans 14 amino acids. CDR3 DNA sequence: TGTGCCAGCAGCTTTCTTTCGACAGATCCCTCGTACACCTTC. It is translated as CASSFLSTDPSYTF.

V is TRBV2 and J is TRBJ2-4; no definite D call. The CDR3 covers 15 residues. Germline lookup yields CDR1 SNHLY and CDR2 FYNNEI. V was cut by 3 bases and J by 0 bases, with 9 bases left in between. The CDR3 loop is CASSENELAKNIQYF. The DNA for the CDR3 is TGTGCCAGCAGTGAGAATGAACTAGCCAAAAACATTCAGTACTTC.

The chain uses TRBV19 and TRBJ2-3, with D possibly being TRBD2 (6 bases). Germline loops: CDR1 LNHDA, CDR2 SQIVND (reference sequence). V lost 7 bases and J lost 5, with 10 bases in between. This CDR3 has 12 amino acids. The CDR3 nucleotides read TGTGCCAGTACCCAGGGAGGAGATACGCAGTATTTT. Its protein is CASTQGGDTQYF.

The chain recombines TRBV19 with TRBJ1-2; D call uncertain. Germline-derived CDR1 and CDR2 are LNHDA and SQIVND (reference sequence). The CDR3 runs to 14 residues. Trimming cost V 4 bases and J 6 bases, with 15 bases left between them. The CDR3 is CASSKPGPGHGYTF. In DNA form, the CDR3 reads TGTGCCAGTAGTAAACCGGGCCCCGGACATGGCTACACCTTC.